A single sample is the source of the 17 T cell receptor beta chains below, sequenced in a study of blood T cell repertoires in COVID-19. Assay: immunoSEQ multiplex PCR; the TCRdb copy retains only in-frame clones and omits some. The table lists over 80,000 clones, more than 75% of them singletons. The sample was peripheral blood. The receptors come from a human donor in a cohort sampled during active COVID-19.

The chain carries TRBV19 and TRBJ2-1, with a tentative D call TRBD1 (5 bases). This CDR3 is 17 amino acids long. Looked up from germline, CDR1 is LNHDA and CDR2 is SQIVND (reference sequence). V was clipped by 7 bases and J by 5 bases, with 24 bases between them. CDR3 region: CASTLGILGLRDNEQFF. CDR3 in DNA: TGTGCCAGTACCCTGGGTATCCTGGGGCTTCGGGACAATGAGCAGTTCTTC.

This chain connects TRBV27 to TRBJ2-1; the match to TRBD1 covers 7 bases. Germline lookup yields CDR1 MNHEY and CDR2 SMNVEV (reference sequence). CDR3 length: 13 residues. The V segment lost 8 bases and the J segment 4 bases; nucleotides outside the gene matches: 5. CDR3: CASRTGGYNEQFF. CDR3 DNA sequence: TGTGCCAGCCGGACAGGAGGTTACAATGAGCAGTTCTTC.

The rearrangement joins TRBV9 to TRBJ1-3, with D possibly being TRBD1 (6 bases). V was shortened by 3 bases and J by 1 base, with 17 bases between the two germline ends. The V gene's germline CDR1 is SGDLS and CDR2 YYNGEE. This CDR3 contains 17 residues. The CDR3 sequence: CASSAVGHPTSGNTIYF. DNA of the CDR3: TGTGCCAGCAGCGCCGTGGGACATCCGACGTCTGGAAACACCATATATTTT.

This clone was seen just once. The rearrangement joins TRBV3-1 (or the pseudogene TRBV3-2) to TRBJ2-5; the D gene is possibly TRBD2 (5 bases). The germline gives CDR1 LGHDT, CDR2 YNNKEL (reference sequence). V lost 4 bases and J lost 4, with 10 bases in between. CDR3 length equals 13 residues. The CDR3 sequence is CASSLRGSETQYF. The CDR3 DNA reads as TGTGCCAGCAGCCTCCGAGGGTCAGAGACCCAGTACTTC.

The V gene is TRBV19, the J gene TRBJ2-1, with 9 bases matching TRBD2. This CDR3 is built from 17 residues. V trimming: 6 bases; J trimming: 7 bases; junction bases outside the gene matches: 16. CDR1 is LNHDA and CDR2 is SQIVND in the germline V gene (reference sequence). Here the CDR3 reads CASSPGGGLAGRNEQFF. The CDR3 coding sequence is TGTGCCAGTAGCCCCGGGGGGGGGCTAGCGGGAAGGAATGAGCAGTTCTTC. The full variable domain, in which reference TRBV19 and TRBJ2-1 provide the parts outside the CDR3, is DGGITQSPKYLFRKEGQNVTLSCEQNLNHDAMYWYRQDPGQGLRLIYYSQIVNDFQKGDIAEGYSVSREKKESFPLTVTSAQKNPTAFYLCASSPGGGLAGRNEQFFGPGTRLTVL.

The CDR3 bases are TGTGCCAGCAGCTTATCTCCAGGGCGGGGGAACTATGGCTACACCTTC. Translation: CASSLSPGRGNYGYTF. This chain connects TRBV7-9 to TRBJ1-2; maybe TRBD1 (5 bases). The V and J ends lost 2 bases and 2 bases respectively, with 15 bases between them. This CDR3 comprises 16 residues. Germline CDR1 reads SEHNR; CDR2 reads FQNEAQ (reference sequence).

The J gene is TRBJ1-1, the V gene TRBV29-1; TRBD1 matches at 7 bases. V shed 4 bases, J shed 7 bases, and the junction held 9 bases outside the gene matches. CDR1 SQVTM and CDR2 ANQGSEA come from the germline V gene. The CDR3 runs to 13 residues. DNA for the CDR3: TGCAGCGTTGTTAAAGGGGGCAGGGATGAAGCTTTCTTT. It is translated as CSVVKGGRDEAFF. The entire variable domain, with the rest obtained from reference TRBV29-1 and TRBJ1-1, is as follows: SAVISQKPSRDICQRGTSLTIQCQVDSQVTMMFWYRQQPGQSLTLIATANQGSEATYESGFVIDKFPISRPNLTFSTLTVSNMSPEDSSIYLCSVVKGGRDEAFFGQGTRLTVV.

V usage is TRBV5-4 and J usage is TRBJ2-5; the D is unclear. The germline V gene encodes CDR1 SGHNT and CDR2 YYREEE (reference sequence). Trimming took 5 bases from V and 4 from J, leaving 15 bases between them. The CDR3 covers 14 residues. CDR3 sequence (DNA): TGTGCCAGCAGGAACGAGGAAGGCGGAGAGACCCAGTACTTC. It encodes CASRNEEGGETQYF. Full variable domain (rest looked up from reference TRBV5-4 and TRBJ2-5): ETGVTQSPTHLIKTRGQQVTLRCSSQSGHNTVSWYQQALGQGPQFIFQYYREEENGRGNFPPRFSGLQFPNYSSELNVNALELDDSALYLCASRNEEGGETQYFGPGTRLLVL.

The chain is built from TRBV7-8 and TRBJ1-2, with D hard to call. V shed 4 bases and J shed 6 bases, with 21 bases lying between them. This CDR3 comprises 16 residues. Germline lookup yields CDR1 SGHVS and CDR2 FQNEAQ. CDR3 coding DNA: TGTGCCAGCAGCTCCCGGATCCCCGGGGAGAAGGATGGCTACACCTTC. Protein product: CASSSRIPGEKDGYTF.

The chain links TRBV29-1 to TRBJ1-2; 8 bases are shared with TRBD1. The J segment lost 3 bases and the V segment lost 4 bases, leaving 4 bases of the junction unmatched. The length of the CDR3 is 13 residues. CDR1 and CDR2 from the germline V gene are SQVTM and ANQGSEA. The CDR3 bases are TGCAGCGTTGCAGGGGGCGCGGACTATGGCTACACCTTC. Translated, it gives CSVAGGADYGYTF. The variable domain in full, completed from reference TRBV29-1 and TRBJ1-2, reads SAVISQKPSRDICQRGTSLTIQCQVDSQVTMMFWYRQQPGQSLTLIATANQGSEATYESGFVIDKFPISRPNLTFSTLTVSNMSPEDSSIYLCSVAGGADYGYTFGSGTRLTVV.

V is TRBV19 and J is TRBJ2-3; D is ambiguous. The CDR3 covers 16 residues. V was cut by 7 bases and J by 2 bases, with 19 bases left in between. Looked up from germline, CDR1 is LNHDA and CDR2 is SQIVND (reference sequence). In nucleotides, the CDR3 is TGTGCCAGTAAAATAAACTCCGGGTCGTCCACAGATACGCAGTATTTT. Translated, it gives CASKINSGSSTDTQYF.

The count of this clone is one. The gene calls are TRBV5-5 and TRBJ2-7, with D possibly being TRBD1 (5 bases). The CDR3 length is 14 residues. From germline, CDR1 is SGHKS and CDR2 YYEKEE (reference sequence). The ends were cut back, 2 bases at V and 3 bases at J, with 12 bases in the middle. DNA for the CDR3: TGTGCCAGCAGCTTTTGGCAGGGCGGCTACGAGCAGTACTTC. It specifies CASSFWQGGYEQYF. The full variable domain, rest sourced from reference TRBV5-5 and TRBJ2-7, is DAGVTQSPTHLIKTRGQQVTLRCSPISGHKSVSWYQQVLGQGPQFIFQYYEKEERGRGNFPDRFSARQFPNYSSELNVNALLLGDSALYLCASSFWQGGYEQYFGPGTRLTVT.

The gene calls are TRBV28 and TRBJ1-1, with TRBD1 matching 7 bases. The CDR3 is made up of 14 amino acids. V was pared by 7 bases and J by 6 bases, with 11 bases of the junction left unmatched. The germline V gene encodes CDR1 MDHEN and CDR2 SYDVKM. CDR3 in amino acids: CASIRDREVAEAFF. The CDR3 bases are TGTGCCAGCATCCGTGACAGGGAGGTCGCTGAAGCTTTCTTT.

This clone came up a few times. CDR3 nucleotides: TGTGCCAGCAGTGGGGTGGACAACAATAATGAAAAACTGTTTTTT. Protein sequence: CASSGVDNNNEKLFF. J is TRBJ1-4 and V is TRBV28; maybe TRBD1 (5 bases). In germline, CDR1 is MDHEN, CDR2 SYDVKM. With 5 bases removed from V and 4 bases from J, the gap between germline ends came to 14 bases. CDR3 length equals 15 residues.

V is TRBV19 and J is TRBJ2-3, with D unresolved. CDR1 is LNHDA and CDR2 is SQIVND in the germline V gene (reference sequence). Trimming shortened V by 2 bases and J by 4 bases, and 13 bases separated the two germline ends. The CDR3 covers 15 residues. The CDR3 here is CASSIKTRGADTQYF. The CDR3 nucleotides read TGTGCCAGTAGTATAAAAACCCGAGGCGCAGATACGCAGTATTTT.

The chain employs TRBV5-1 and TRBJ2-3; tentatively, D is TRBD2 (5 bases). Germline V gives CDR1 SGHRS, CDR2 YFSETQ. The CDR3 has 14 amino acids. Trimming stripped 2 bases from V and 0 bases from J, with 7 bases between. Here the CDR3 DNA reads TGCGCCAGCAGCTTAAGCGGTAGCACAGATACGCAGTATTTT. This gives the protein CASSLSGSTDTQYF.

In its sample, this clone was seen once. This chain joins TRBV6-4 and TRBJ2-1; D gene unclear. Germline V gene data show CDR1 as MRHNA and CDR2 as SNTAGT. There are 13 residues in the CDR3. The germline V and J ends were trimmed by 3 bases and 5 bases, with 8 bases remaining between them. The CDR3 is CASSDEIDNEQFF. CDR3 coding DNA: TGTGCCAGCAGTGATGAGATTGACAATGAGCAGTTCTTC.